This T cell receptor beta chain is drawn from a study of patients and donors after allogeneic stem cell transplantation. J was trimmed by 2 bases and V by 7 bases; bases with no gene match: 10. The germline V gene has CDR1 MNHNS and CDR2 SASEGT. The CDR3 is 15 amino acids. TCRdb re-called the RT-PCR reads through MiXCR, storing one row per CDR3 protein. Of about a million distinct CDR3 sequences listed, 15% to 20% are singletons. The chain recombines TRBV6-1 with TRBJ1-2; TRBD1 matches 7 bases. The source material was blood, either unsorted or a sorted T cell fraction (not recorded which). The receptor was isolated from a human donor who was either an allogeneic HSCT recipient or a stem cell or donor lymphocyte infusion donor (not recorded which). It is not recorded whose cells these are; they may come from a transplant donor. For the CDR3, the DNA is TGTGCCAGCACTACGGACAGGCTGGGCAACTATGGCTACACCTTC. Protein product: CASTTDRLGNYGYTF.